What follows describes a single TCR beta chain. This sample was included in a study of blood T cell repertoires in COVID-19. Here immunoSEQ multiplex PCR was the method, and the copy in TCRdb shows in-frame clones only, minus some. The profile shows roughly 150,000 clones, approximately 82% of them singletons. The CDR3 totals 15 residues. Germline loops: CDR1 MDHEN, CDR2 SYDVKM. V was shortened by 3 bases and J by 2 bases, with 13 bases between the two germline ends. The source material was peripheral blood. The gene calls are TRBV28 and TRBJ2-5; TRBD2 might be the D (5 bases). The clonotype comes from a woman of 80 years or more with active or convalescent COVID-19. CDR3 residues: CASSFSRRSQETQYF. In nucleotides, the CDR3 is TGTGCCAGCAGTTTCAGCCGGAGGAGTCAAGAGACCCAGTACTTC.